A single sample is the source of the 15 T cell receptor beta chains below, sequenced in a study of blood T cell repertoires in COVID-19. Generated by immunoSEQ multiplex PCR, the TCRdb table keeps only in-frame clones and is missing some. The data show about 150,000 clones, approximately 83% seen once. Input material: peripheral blood. The receptors here all came from a woman aged 55-69 years with COVID-19, enrolled during active disease.

The V call is TRBV12-5, the J call TRBJ2-1; 11 bases line up with TRBD2. Germline CDR1 reads LGHNT; CDR2 reads FRNRAP. Trimming took 3 bases from V and 9 from J; bases not matched to a gene: 7. This CDR3 is 15 amino acids long. CDR3 protein: CASGFLSGGAGEQFF. As DNA, the CDR3 is TGTGCTAGTGGTTTTCTTAGCGGGGGGGCAGGTGAGCAGTTCTTC.

The chain employs TRBV18 and TRBJ1-1; D not certain. CDR1 is KGHSH, CDR2 LQKENI, per germline. This CDR3 has 14 amino acids. The ends were cut back, 6 bases at V and 4 bases at J, with 15 bases in the middle. CDR3 nucleotide sequence: TGTGCCAGCTCCCAGGCACAGATCGGCACTGAAGCTTTCTTT. As protein: CASSQAQIGTEAFF.

The chain recombines TRBV7-8 with TRBJ1-1; a weak D match, TRBD1 (5 bases). The CDR3 totals 13 residues. Trimming shortened V by 5 bases and J by 2 bases, and 9 bases separated the two germline ends. Germline CDR1 and CDR2: SGHVS and FQNEAQ. The CDR3 bases are TGTGCCAGCAGCCCGGGACTCAACACTGAAGCTTTCTTT. It encodes CASSPGLNTEAFF.

The chain recombines TRBV19 with TRBJ2-7; D may be TRBD2 (5 bases). The CDR3 loop spans 14 amino acids. The ends were cut back, 5 bases at V and 7 bases at J, with 18 bases in the middle. Germline V gene sequence: CDR1 LNHDA, CDR2 SQIVND (reference sequence). The CDR3 DNA follows: TGTGCCAGTAGTGAAGGTGCGCTAGCATGGGAGCAGTACTTC. It yields the protein CASSEGALAWEQYF.

V and J are TRBV19 and TRBJ2-3; 7 nucleotides agree with TRBD1. J lost 4 bases, V lost 4 bases, and 2 bases had no gene match. This CDR3 is 13 amino acids long. CDR1 is LNHDA, CDR2 SQIVND, per germline (reference sequence). The CDR3 nucleotides read TGTGCCAGTAGTAACAGGGGACCAGATACGCAGTATTTT. It translates to CASSNRGPDTQYF.

The chain has TRBV4-2 and TRBJ2-5, with D unresolved. The CDR3 is made up of 13 amino acids. V dropped 1 base and J dropped 2 bases, with 5 bases sitting between them. CDR1 and CDR2 from the germline V gene are LGHNA and YNFKEQ. The CDR3 is CASSQGPQETQYF. DNA for the CDR3: TGTGCCAGCAGCCAAGGGCCACAAGAGACCCAGTACTTC.

The chain links TRBV7-8 to TRBJ1-1; no firm D call. The CDR3 runs 14 residues. V lost 6 bases to trimming and J lost 5 bases, with 16 bases between them. CDR1 is SGHVS and CDR2 is FQNEAQ in the germline V gene. For the CDR3, the DNA is TGTGCCAGCAGGCACCTCCTAAGTACGACTGAAGCTTTCTTT. It yields the protein CASRHLLSTTEAFF. Together with reference TRBV7-8 and TRBJ1-1, the CDR3 gives the full variable domain: GAGVSQSPRYKVAKRGQDVALRCDPISGHVSLFWYQQALGQGPEFLTYFQNEAQLDKSGLPSDRFFAERPEGSVSTLKIQRTQQEDSAVYLCASRHLLSTTEAFFGQGTRLTVV.

The chain is built from TRBV19 and TRBJ1-6; D ambiguous. From germline, CDR1 is LNHDA and CDR2 SQIVND (reference sequence). The CDR3 loop spans 14 amino acids. With 4 bases removed from V and 4 bases from J, the gap between germline ends came to 8 bases. The CDR3 DNA is TGTGCCAGTAGTAGCAACAGATATAATTCACCCCTCCACTTT. Translation: CASSSNRYNSPLHF.

The rearrangement links TRBV7-8 to TRBJ1-1, with 8 bases identical to TRBD1. The CDR3 has 14 residues. The V segment lost 3 bases and the J segment 4 bases; nucleotides outside the gene matches: 4. CDR1 is SGHVS, CDR2 FQNEAQ, per germline. CDR3 bases: TGTGCCAGCAGCTTTACAGGGGGAAGCACTGAAGCTTTCTTT. Its protein is CASSFTGGSTEAFF.

The V call is TRBV18, the J call TRBJ1-5, with TRBD1 matching over 9 bases. Germline V gives CDR1 KGHSH, CDR2 LQKENI. Trimming at V came to 3 bases and at J to 4 bases, leaving 10 bases not matched to a gene. The CDR3 sequence is 17 residues long. The CDR3 DNA reads as TGTGCCAGCTCACCCGGACAGGGGTTAGGAAATAATCAGCCCCAGCATTTT. Translating it yields CASSPGQGLGNNQPQHF.

The gene calls are TRBV5-1 and TRBJ1-1, with unresolved D. V lost 0 bases to trimming and J lost 7 bases, with 4 bases between them. Germline V gene data show CDR1 as SGHRS and CDR2 as YFSETQ. The CDR3 runs 11 residues. Here the CDR3 DNA reads TGCGCCAGCAGCTTGGGAGGTGAAGCTTTCTTT. Translating it yields CASSLGGEAFF.

The count of this clone is one. The chain is built from TRBV30 and TRBJ1-1; D possibly corresponds to TRBD1 (5 bases). This CDR3 has 14 residues. Trimming took 5 bases from V and 5 from J, leaving 18 bases between them. Germline V lookup: CDR1 GTSNPN, CDR2 SVGIG (reference sequence). This chain's CDR3 is CAWSIGGVETEAFF. The CDR3 bases are TGTGCCTGGTCGATAGGAGGGGTGGAAACTGAAGCTTTCTTT.

Remarks on this clone: Sequence at one end of the junction differs from germline and may be a read error. This sequence joins TRBV5-1 and TRBJ1-4; D gene unclear. The CDR3 is 14 residues long. CDR1 SGHRS and CDR2 YFSETQ come from the germline V gene. The CDR3 loop reads CASRFGGSNEKLFF. In DNA form, the CDR3 reads TGCGCCAGCCGCTTCGGTGGTTCTAATGAAAAACTGTTTTTT.

The chain has TRBV10-3 and TRBJ1-1; D remains unclear. Germline V gene data show CDR1 as ENHRY and CDR2 as SYGVKD. Trimming stripped 5 bases from V and 0 bases from J, with 10 bases between. CDR3 length: 14 residues. The CDR3 bases are TGTGCCATCAGTTTAAACGAGATGAACACTGAAGCTTTCTTT. This codes for CAISLNEMNTEAFF.

CDR3: CASSPTSDFLNEQFF. The CDR3 DNA is TGTGCCAGCAGCCCCACTTCCGACTTTCTCAATGAGCAGTTCTTC. The chain joins TRBV7-3 to TRBJ2-1; no clear D. V was shortened by 5 bases and J by 6 bases, with 17 bases between the two germline ends. Germline CDR1 reads SGHTA; CDR2 reads FQGTGA. CDR3 length: 15 amino acids.